The next 21 T cell receptor beta chains were all read from a single sample in a study of blood T cell repertoires in COVID-19. Profiling relied on immunoSEQ multiplex PCR, and the TCRdb table lists in-frame clones only, not all of them. The table lists around 170,000 clones, roughly nine tenths of them singletons. The specimen was peripheral blood. Receptors originate from a man in his sixties with acute or convalescent COVID-19.

The genes are TRBV7-9 and TRBJ2-2, with TRBD2 identical over 13 bases. The germline V gene has CDR1 SEHNR and CDR2 FQNEAQ (reference sequence). This CDR3 is built from 17 residues. The trim removed 6 bases at V and 2 bases at J, leaving 6 bases unmatched. The CDR3 nucleotides read TGTGCCAGCAGTCTAAGGACTAGCGGGGGTAACACCGGGGAGCTGTTTTTT. Protein: CASSLRTSGGNTGELFF.

This chain uses TRBV7-8 with TRBJ2-1, with D perhaps matching TRBD1 (5 bases). Looked up from germline, CDR1 is SGHVS and CDR2 is FQNEAQ. CDR3 length: 15 residues. The germline V and J ends were trimmed by 2 bases and 1 base, with 9 bases remaining between them. CDR3 sequence: CASSLPRESYNEQFF. CDR3 sequence (DNA): TGTGCCAGCAGCTTACCCAGGGAATCCTACAATGAGCAGTTCTTC.

This clone was recorded only once. V usage is TRBV24-1 and J usage is TRBJ2-3; D ambiguous. V gave up 4 bases and J gave up 6 bases, with 7 bases separating them. The length of the CDR3 is 12 residues. CDR1 is KGHDR and CDR2 is SFDVKD in the germline V gene. CDR3 protein: CATSEFGDTQYF. For the CDR3, the DNA is TGTGCCACCAGTGAATTTGGCGATACGCAGTATTTT.

The chain is built from TRBV2 and TRBJ2-3; 9 bases are shared with TRBD1. Trimming cost V 6 bases and J 0 bases; bases outside gene matches: 7. This CDR3 has 16 residues. The V gene's germline CDR1 is SNHLY and CDR2 FYNNEI. The CDR3 protein is CASRMDRGASTDTQYF. The CDR3 nucleotides read TGTGCCAGCAGGATGGACAGGGGTGCTAGCACAGATACGCAGTATTTT.

The chain combines TRBV7-2 with TRBJ2-5; D is perhaps TRBD1 (5 bases). V lost 0 bases to trimming and J lost 4 bases, with 9 bases between them. The CDR3 covers 14 residues. The germline V gene encodes CDR1 SGHTA and CDR2 FQGNSA. The DNA of the CDR3 is TGTGCCAGCAGCTTAGCGGGGCCGGGAGAGACCCAGTACTTC. The encoded protein is CASSLAGPGETQYF.

The gene calls are TRBV15 and TRBJ2-7, with D perhaps TRBD1 (5 bases). The CDR3 has 13 amino acids. V was cut by 4 bases and J by 5 bases, with 12 bases left in between. Germline V gene data show CDR1 as LNHNV and CDR2 as YYDKDF (reference sequence). CDR3 amino acids: CATSTGNPNEQYF. The CDR3 DNA follows: TGTGCCACCAGCACAGGGAATCCAAACGAGCAGTACTTC.

This clone was seen a handful of times. The chain couples TRBV7-6 to TRBJ2-1; the match to TRBD1 covers 8 bases. The J segment lost 3 bases and the V segment lost 4 bases, leaving 5 bases of the junction unmatched. The V gene's germline CDR1 is SGHVS and CDR2 FNYEAQ. There are 15 residues in the CDR3. The CDR3 sequence: CASSYRDRSYNEQFF. The CDR3 coding sequence is TGTGCCAGCAGCTACCGGGACAGGAGCTACAATGAGCAGTTCTTC.

This chain links TRBV6-1 with TRBJ2-7; 9 bases match TRBD1. CDR3 size: 18 residues. J lost 5 bases, V lost 2 bases, and 16 bases had no gene match. From germline, CDR1 is MNHNS and CDR2 SASEGT. The CDR3 DNA reads TGTGCCAGCAGTGAATATCCAGGGGGACAGGGTAAAAGGAACGAGCAGTACTTC. As protein: CASSEYPGGQGKRNEQYF.

This chain connects TRBV4-1 to TRBJ2-3, with D perhaps TRBD2 (6 bases). From germline, CDR1 is MGHRA and CDR2 YSYEKL. There are 15 residues in the CDR3. Trimming shortened V by 0 bases and J by 1 base, and 8 bases separated the two germline ends. The CDR3 DNA sequence: TGCGCCAGCAGCCAAGAGAAGCGGGGCACAGATACGCAGTATTTT. Amino acids: CASSQEKRGTDTQYF.

In this sample, this clone turned up once. The chain carries TRBV9 and TRBJ2-4, with a weak D call TRBD1 (6 bases). Germline lookup yields CDR1 SGDLS and CDR2 YYNGEE. V was cut by 4 bases and J by 0 bases, with 17 bases left in between. CDR3 length: 17 amino acids. CDR3 nucleotide sequence: TGTGCCAGCAGCTCGCCACAGGGTACAATAGCCAAAAACATTCAGTACTTC. Its translation: CASSSPQGTIAKNIQYF.

The rearrangement joins TRBV5-1 to TRBJ2-5; unclear D gene. Trimming took off 0 bases at V and 3 bases at J, with 6 bases between the two ends. The CDR3 covers 13 residues. CDR1 and CDR2 from the germline V gene are SGHRS and YFSETQ. The CDR3 loop reads CASSLGAEETQYF. CDR3 DNA: TGCGCCAGCAGCTTGGGTGCAGAAGAGACCCAGTACTTC. The whole variable domain, remainder taken from reference TRBV5-1 and TRBJ2-5, is KAGVTQTPRYLIKTRGQQVTLSCSPISGHRSVSWYQQTPGQGLQFLFEYFSETQRNKGNFPGRFSGRQFSNSRSEMNVSTLELGDSALYLCASSLGAEETQYFGPGTRLLVL.

The V call is TRBV6-5, the J call TRBJ2-7; 7 nucleotides match TRBD1. Per the germline V gene, CDR1 is MNHEY and CDR2 is SVGAGI. This CDR3 has 13 residues. Germline trimming cut 2 bases from V and 5 bases from J; bases unmatched to any gene: 3. CDR3 amino acids: CASSYAGGDEQYF. In DNA, the CDR3 is TGTGCCAGCAGTTACGCAGGGGGTGACGAGCAGTACTTC.

The genes are TRBV10-3 and TRBJ1-5; perhaps TRBD1 as D (6 bases). This CDR3 is built from 14 residues. The V gene's germline CDR1 is ENHRY and CDR2 SYGVKD. The V end was cut by 10 bases, the J end by 0 bases, with 13 bases between. The CDR3 DNA follows: TGTGCCACCGCCACAGGGAATAGCAATCAGCCCCAGCATTTT. Amino acids: CATATGNSNQPQHF.

This clone showed up just once. The CDR3 loop reads CASSLVDLAGYTF. The CDR3 nucleotides read TGTGCCAGCAGTTTAGTAGATCTCGCAGGCTACACCTTC. The rearrangement uses TRBV12-3 or TRBV12-4 and TRBJ1-2, with D hard to call. The CDR3 runs 13 residues. V was shortened by 1 base and J by 8 bases, with 11 bases between the two germline ends.

V gene TRBV5-1 combines with J gene TRBJ2-5; D ambiguous. There are 14 residues in the CDR3. The germline V and J ends were trimmed by 3 bases and 5 bases, with 14 bases remaining between them. Germline CDR1 SGHRS, CDR2 YFSETQ. The CDR3 nucleotides are TGCGCCAGCAGCTACAGTGACCCAGAGGAGACCCAGTACTTC. This sequence encodes CASSYSDPEETQYF.

This chain joins TRBV6-2 or TRBV6-3 and TRBJ2-5; 7 bases map to TRBD1. The CDR3 runs 16 residues. With V trimmed by 1 base and J by 2 bases, 7 bases remained unmatched. In germline, CDR1 is MNHEY, CDR2 SVGEGT. The CDR3 loop is CASSYYTGTAQETQYF. The CDR3 bases are TGTGCCAGCAGTTACTACACCGGGACAGCTCAAGAGACCCAGTACTTC.

V gene TRBV6-5 combines with J gene TRBJ1-2; 7 bases align to TRBD1. The CDR3 loop spans 14 amino acids. Germline V gene data show CDR1 as MNHEY and CDR2 as SVGAGI. Losses at the gene ends were 6 bases for V and 0 bases for J; bases not matched to a gene: 4. CDR3 amino acids: CASRPGGTNYGYTF. The CDR3 DNA sequence: TGTGCCAGCAGACCAGGGGGAACTAACTATGGCTACACCTTC.

V is TRBV18 and J is TRBJ2-6, with D hard to call. Germline V CDR1 and CDR2: KGHSH, LQKENI. CDR3 length equals 16 residues. V dropped 3 bases and J dropped 0 bases, with 9 bases sitting between them. In DNA, the CDR3 is TGTGCCAGCTCACCGGCCGTCCCCTCTGGGGCCAACGTCCTGACTTTC. Translated, it gives CASSPAVPSGANVLTF.

V and J are TRBV4-1 and TRBJ1-1; tentative D call: TRBD1 (6 bases). The CDR3 loop spans 16 amino acids. Trimming left V 4 bases short and J 4 bases short, with 19 bases between. CDR1 is MGHRA and CDR2 is YSYEKL in the germline V gene. As DNA, the CDR3 is TGCGCCAGCAGCCCTCGGCAGGGGCAGGGGACCACTGAAGCTTTCTTT. Its translation is CASSPRQGQGTTEAFF.

J is TRBJ1-1 and V is TRBV6-5; D possibly corresponds to TRBD1 (5 bases). This CDR3 spans 16 amino acids. CDR1 is MNHEY, CDR2 SVGAGI, per germline. V lost 0 bases and J 1 base, leaving 12 bases between the germline ends. The CDR3 sequence is CASSYSSAGGNTEAFF. The CDR3 DNA reads as TGTGCCAGCAGTTACTCGAGTGCCGGGGGGAACACTGAAGCTTTCTTT.

J is TRBJ1-1 and V is TRBV19, with 7 bases that match TRBD1. This CDR3 is built from 15 residues. Unmatched junction bases numbered 9, after V lost 5 bases and J lost 3 bases. CDR1 and CDR2 (germline): LNHDA, SQIVND (reference sequence). CDR3 residues: CASSPSGQPDTEAFF. The DNA for the CDR3 is TGTGCCAGTAGTCCGTCGGGACAGCCCGACACTGAAGCTTTCTTT.